The sequence of this T cell receptor (beta chain) was determined in a study of T cell responses to AZD1222 COVID-19 vaccine. Study-level points and caveats: In a largely white British group with more females than males, clonal diversity was possibly underestimated.

The CDR3 length is 13 residues. The germline CDR1 and CDR2 sequences are SGHTA and FQGTGA. With 10 bases removed from V and 0 bases from J, the gap between germline ends came to 12 bases. Clones were sequenced by immunoSEQ multiplex PCR, and TCRdb holds only the in-frame ones, with some missing. This repertoire shows more than 80,000 clones, 90% found once; its top ten account for less than 10%. This clone was observed a few times. Antigen specificity is unknown. The V and J genes are TRBV7-3 and TRBJ1-1; D uncertain. The receptor was isolated from an adult who received the AZD1222 COVID-19 vaccine. Sequenced here: peripheral blood, sampled 28 days after the second AZD1222 dose. CDR3 bases: TGTGCCACCGCGACGGCCATGAACACTGAAGCTTTCTTT. Translation gives CATATAMNTEAFF.